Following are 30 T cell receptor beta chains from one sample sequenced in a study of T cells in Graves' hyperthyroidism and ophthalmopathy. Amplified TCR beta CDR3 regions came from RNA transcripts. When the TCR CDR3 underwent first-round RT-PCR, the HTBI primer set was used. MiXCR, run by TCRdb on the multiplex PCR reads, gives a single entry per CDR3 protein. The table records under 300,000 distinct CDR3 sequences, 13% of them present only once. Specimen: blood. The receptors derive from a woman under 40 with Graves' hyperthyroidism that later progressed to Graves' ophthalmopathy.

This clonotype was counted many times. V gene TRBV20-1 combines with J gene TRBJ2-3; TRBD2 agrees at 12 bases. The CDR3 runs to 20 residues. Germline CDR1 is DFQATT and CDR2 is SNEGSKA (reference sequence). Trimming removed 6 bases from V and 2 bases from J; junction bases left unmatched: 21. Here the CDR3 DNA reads TGCAGTGCCCGAGCCCCGGCTAGCGGGAGGGCCTTAGCCCTCACAGATACGCAGTATTTT. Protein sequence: CSARAPASGRALALTDTQYF.

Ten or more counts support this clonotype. Here the CDR3 reads CASSIHYSVSSYNEQFF. CDR3 DNA: TGTGCCAGCAGTATCCACTATAGCGTTAGCTCCTACAATGAGCAGTTCTTC. The J gene is TRBJ2-1, the V gene TRBV28; a weak D match, TRBD2 (5 bases). The V gene's germline CDR1 is MDHEN and CDR2 SYDVKM. V lost 5 bases and J lost 0, with 17 bases in between. CDR3 length equals 17 residues.

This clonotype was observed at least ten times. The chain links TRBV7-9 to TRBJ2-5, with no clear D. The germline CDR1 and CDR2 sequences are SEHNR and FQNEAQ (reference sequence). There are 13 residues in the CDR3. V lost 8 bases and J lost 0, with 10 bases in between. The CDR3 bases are TGTGCCAGCCGCAGATTGTACCAAGAGACCCAGTACTTC. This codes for CASRRLYQETQYF.

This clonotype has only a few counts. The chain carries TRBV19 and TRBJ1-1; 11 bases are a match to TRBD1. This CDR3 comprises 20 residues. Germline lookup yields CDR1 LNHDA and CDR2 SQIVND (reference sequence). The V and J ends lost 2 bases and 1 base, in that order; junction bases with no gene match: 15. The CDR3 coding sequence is TGTGCCAGTAGTATAATGAGTGGACAGGGGGCGATGAAGTGGAACACTGAAGCTTTCTTT. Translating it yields CASSIMSGQGAMKWNTEAFF.

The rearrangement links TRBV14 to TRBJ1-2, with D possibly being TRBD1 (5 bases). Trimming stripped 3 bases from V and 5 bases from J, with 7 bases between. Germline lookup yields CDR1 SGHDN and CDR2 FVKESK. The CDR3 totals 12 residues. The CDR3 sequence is CASSHQGYGYTF. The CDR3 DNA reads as TGTGCCAGCAGCCATCAGGGATATGGCTACACCTTC.

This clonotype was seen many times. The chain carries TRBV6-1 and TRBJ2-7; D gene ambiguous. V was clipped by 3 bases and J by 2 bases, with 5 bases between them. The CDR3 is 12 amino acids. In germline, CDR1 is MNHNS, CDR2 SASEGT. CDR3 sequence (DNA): TGTGCCAGCAGTGACAGTACCTACGAGCAGTACTTC. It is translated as CASSDSTYEQYF.

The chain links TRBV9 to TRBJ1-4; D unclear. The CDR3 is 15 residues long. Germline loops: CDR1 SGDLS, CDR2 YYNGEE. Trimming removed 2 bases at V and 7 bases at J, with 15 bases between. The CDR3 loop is CASSVGLEVGEKLFF. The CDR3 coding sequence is TGTGCCAGCAGCGTCGGTTTAGAGGTTGGTGAAAAACTGTTTTTT. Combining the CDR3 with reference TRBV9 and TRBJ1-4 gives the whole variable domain DSGVTQTPKHLITATGQRVTLRCSPRSGDLSVYWYQQSLDQGLQFLIQYYNGEERAKGNILERFSAQQFPDLHSELNLSSLELGDSALYFCASSVGLEVGEKLFFGSGTQLSVL.

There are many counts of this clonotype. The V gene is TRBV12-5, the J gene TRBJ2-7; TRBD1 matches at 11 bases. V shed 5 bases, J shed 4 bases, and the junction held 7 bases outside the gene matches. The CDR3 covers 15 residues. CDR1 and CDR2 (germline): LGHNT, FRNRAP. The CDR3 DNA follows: TGTGCTAGTGGTACCGGACAGGGGGCATGGTACGAGCAGTACTTC. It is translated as CASGTGQGAWYEQYF.

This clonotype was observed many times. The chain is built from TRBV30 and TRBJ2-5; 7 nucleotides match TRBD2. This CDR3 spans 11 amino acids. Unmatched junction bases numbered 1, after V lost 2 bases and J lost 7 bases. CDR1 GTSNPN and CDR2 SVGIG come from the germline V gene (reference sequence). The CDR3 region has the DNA TGTGCCTGGAGTCCTAGCGGGACCCAGTACTTC. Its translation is CAWSPSGTQYF.

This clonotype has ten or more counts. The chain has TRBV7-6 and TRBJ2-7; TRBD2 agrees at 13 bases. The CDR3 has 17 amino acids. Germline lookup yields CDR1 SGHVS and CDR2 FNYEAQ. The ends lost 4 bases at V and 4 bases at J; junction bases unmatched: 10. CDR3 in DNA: TGTGCCAGCAGCTCCTGGACTAGCGGGAGTGGGGGATACGAGCAGTACTTC. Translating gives CASSSWTSGSGGYEQYF.

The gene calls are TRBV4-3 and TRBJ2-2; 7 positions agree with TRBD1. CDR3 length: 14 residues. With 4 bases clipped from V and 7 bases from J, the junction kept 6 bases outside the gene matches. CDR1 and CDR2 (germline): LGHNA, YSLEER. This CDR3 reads CASSRYRGNGELFF. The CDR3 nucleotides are TGCGCCAGCAGCCGGTACAGGGGCAACGGGGAGCTGTTTTTT.

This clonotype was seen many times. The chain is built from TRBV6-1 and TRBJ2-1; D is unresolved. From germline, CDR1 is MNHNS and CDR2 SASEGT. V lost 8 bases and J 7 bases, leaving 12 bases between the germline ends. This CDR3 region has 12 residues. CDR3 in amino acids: CASLDPKNEQFF. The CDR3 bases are TGTGCCAGCCTGGACCCGAAGAATGAGCAGTTCTTC.

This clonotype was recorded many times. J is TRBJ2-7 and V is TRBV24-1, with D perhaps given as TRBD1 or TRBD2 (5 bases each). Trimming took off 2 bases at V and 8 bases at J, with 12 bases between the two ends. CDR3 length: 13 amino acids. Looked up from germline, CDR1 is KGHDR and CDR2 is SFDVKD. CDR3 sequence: CATSDSGTRKQYF. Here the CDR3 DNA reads TGTGCCACCAGTGATTCGGGGACCAGAAAGCAGTACTTC.

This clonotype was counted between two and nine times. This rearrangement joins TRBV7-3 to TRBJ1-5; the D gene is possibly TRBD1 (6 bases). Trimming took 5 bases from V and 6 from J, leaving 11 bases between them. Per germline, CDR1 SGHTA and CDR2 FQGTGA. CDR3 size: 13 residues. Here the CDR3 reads CASSPDSGQPQHF. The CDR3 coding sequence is TGTGCCAGCAGCCCGGACAGTGGTCAGCCCCAGCATTTT.

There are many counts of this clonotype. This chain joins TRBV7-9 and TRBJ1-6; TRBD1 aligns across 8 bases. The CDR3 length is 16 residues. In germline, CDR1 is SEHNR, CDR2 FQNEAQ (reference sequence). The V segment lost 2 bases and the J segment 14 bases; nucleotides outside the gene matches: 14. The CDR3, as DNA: TGTGCCAGCAGCTTATTGGTCACAGGGGGACTCTCGGCCCTCCACTTT. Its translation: CASSLLVTGGLSALHF.

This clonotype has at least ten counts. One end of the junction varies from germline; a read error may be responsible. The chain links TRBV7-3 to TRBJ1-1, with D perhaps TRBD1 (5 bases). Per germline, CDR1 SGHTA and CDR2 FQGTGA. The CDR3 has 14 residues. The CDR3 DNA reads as TGTGCCAGCAGCCAGTCACGGGGGAACCCTGAAGCTTTCTTT. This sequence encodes CASSQSRGNPEAFF.

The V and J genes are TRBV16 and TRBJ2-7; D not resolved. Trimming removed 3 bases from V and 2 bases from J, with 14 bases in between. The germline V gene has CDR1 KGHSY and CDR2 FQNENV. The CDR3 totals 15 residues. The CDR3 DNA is TGTGCCAGCAGCCACAACTGGGCCCCCCCCTACGAGCAGTACTTC. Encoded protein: CASSHNWAPPYEQYF.

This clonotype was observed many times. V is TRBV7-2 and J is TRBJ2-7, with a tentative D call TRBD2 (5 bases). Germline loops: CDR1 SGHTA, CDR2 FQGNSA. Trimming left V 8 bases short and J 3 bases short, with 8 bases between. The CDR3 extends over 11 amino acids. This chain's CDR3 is CASGSYYEQYF. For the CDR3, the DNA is TGTGCCAGCGGGAGTTACTACGAGCAGTACTTC. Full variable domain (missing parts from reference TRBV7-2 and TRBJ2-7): GAGVSQSPSNKVTEKGKDVELRCDPISGHTALYWYRQSLGQGLEFLIYFQGNSAPDKSGLPSDRFSAERTGGSVSTLTIQRTQQEDSAVYLCASGSYYEQYFGPGTRLTVT.

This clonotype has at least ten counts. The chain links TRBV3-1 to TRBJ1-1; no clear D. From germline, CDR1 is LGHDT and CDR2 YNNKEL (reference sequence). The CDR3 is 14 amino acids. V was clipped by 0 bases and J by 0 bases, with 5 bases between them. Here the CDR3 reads CASSQDVMNTEAFF. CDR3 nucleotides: TGTGCCAGCAGCCAAGATGTGATGAACACTGAAGCTTTCTTT.

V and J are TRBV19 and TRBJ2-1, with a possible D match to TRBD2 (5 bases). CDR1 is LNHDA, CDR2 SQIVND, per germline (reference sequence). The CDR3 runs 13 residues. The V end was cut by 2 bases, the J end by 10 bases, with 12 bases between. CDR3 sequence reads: CASSISVWEEQFF. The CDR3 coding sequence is TGTGCCAGTAGTATATCGGTGTGGGAGGAGCAGTTCTTC.

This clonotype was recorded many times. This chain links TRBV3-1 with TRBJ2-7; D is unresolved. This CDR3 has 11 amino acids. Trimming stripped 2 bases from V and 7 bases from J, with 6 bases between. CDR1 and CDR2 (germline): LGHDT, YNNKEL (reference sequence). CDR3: CASSQKYEQYF. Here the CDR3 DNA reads TGTGCCAGCAGCCAAAAGTATGAGCAGTACTTC.

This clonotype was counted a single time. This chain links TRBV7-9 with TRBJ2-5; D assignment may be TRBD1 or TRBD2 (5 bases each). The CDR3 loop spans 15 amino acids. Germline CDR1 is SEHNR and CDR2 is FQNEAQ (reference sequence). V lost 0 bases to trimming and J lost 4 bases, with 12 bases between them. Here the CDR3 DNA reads TGTGCCAGCAGCTTAGCCGGGACCCCAGGAGAGACCCAGTACTTC. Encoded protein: CASSLAGTPGETQYF. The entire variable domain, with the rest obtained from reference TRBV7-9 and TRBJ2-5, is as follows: DTGVSQNPRHKITKRGQNVTFRCDPISEHNRLYWYRQTLGQGPEFLTYFQNEAQLEKSRLLSDRFSAERPKGSFSTLEIQRTEQGDSAMYLCASSLAGTPGETQYFGPGTRLLVL.

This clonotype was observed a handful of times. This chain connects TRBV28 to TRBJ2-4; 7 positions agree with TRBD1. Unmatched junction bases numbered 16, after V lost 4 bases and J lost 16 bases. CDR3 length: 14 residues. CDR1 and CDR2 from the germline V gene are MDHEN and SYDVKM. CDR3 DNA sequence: TGTGCCAGCAGTTCCCCGACAGGGACCTCGTTTGATTACTTC. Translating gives CASSSPTGTSFDYF.

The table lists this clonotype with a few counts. The DNA of the CDR3 is TGTGCCAGCAGTTCATTAAGGGGCTCCCGTGGGCAGCCCCAGCATTTT. This gives the protein CASSSLRGSRGQPQHF. V and J are TRBV6-2 or TRBV6-3 and TRBJ1-5; D is possibly TRBD1 (5 bases). CDR3 length equals 16 residues. Germline assignment: CDR1 MNHEY and CDR2 SVGEGT. V was clipped by 4 bases and J by 7 bases, with 20 bases between them.

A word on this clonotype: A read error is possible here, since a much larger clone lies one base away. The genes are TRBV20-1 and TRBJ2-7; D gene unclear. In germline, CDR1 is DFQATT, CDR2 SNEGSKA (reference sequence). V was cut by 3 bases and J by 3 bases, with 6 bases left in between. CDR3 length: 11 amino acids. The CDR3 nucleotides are TGCAGTGCTAGTGGGGTCTACGAGCAGTACTTC. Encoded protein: CSASGVYEQYF.

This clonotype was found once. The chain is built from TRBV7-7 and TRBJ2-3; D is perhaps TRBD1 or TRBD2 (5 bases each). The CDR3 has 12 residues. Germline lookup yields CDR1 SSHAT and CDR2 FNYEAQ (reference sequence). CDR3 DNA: TGTGCTACCAGGGACAGCACAGATACGCAGTATTTT. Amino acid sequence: CATRDSTDTQYF.

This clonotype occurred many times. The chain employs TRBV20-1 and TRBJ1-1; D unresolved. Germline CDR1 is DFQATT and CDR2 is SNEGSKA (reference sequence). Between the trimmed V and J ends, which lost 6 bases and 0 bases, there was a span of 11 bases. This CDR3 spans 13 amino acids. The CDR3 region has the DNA TGCAGTGCACCCTACAACTTGAACACTGAAGCTTTCTTT. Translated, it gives CSAPYNLNTEAFF.

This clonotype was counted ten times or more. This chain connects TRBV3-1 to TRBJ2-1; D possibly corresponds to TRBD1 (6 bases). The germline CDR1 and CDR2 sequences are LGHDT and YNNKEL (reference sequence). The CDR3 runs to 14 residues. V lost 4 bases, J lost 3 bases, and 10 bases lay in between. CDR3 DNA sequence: TGTGCCAGCAGCCGGACAGTAAACTACAATGAGCAGTTCTTC. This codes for CASSRTVNYNEQFF.

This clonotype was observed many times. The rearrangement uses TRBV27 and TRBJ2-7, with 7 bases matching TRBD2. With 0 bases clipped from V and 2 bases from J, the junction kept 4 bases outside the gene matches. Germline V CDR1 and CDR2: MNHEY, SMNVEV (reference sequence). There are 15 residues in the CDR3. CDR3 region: CASSLSSGGTYEQYF. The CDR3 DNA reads TGTGCCAGCAGTTTATCATCGGGGGGAACCTACGAGCAGTACTTC.

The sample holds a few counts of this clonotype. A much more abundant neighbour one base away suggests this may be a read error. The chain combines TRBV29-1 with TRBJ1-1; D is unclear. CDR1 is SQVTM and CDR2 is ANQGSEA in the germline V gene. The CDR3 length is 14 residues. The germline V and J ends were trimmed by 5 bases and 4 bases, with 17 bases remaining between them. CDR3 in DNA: TGCAGCGTTCCTTTTACAGAGATGATCACTGAAGCTTTCTTT. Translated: CSVPFTEMITEAFF.